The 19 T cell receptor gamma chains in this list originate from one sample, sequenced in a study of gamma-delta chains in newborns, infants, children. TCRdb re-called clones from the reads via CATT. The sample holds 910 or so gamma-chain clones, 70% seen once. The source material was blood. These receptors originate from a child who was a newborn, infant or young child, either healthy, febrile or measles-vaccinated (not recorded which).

DNA for the CDR3: TGTGCCTTGTGGGAGGCGGGGGAAGAGTTGGGCAAAAAAATCAAGGTATTT. It specifies CALWEAGEELGKKIKVF. The chain employs TRGV9 and TRGJP. TCRdb carries no J gene annotation; the J gene was assigned here by matching the DNA with germline. This CDR3 is built from 17 residues. Germline trimming cut 2 bases from V and 5 bases from J; bases unmatched to any gene: 6. CDR1 and CDR2 (germline): GITISATS, ISYDGTV (reference sequence).

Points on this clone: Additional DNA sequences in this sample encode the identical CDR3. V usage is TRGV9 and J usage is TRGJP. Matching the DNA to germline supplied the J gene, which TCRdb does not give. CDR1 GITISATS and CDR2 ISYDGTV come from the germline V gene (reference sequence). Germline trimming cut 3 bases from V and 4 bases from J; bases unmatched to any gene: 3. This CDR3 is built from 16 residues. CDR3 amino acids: CALWEPQELGKKIKVF. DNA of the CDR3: TGTGCCTTGTGGGAGCCACAAGAGTTGGGCAAAAAAATCAAGGTATTT.

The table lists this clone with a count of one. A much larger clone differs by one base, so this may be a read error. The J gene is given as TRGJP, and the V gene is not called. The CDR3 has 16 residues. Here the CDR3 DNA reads TGTGCCTTGTGGGAGGTGCAGGAGCTGGGCAAAAAAATCAAGGTATTT. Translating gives CALWEVQELGKKIKVF.

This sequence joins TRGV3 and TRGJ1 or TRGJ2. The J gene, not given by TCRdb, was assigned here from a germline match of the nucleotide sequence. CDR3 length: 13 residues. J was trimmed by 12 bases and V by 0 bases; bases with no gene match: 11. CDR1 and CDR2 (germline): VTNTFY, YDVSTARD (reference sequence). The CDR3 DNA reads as TGTGCCACCTGGGACAGGCCGACAGGGGGGAAACTCTTT. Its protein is CATWDRPTGGKLF.

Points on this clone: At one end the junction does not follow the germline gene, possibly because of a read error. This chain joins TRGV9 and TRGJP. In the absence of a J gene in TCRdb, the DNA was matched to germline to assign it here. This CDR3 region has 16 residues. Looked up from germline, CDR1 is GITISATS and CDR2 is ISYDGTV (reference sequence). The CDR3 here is CAWWEVIKLGKKIKVF. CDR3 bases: TGTGCCTGGTGGGAGGTCATAAAGTTGGGCAAAAAAATCAAGGTATTT.

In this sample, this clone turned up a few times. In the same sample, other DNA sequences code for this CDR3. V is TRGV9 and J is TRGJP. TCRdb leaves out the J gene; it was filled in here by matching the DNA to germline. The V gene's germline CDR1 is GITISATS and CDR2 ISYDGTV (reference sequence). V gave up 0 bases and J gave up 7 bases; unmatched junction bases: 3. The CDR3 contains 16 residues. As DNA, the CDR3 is TGTGCCTTGTGGGAGGTGCTCGAGTTGGGCAAAAAAATCAAGGTATTT. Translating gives CALWEVLELGKKIKVF.

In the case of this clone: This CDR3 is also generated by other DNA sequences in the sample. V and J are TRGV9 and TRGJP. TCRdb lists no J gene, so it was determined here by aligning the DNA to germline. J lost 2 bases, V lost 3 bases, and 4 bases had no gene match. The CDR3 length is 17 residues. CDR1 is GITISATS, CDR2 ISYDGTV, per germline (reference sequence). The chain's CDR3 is CALWETRQELGKKIKVF. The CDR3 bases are TGTGCCTTGTGGGAGACCCGGCAAGAGTTGGGCAAAAAAATCAAGGTATTT.

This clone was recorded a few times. This CDR3 reads CATWDGWRKLF. CDR3 coding DNA: TGTGCCACCTGGGACGGGTGGAGGAAACTCTTT. This chain uses TRGV2 with TRGJ1 or TRGJ2. Because TCRdb records no J gene, it was assigned here through a match of the DNA to germline. The CDR3 consists of 11 residues. The junction had 5 bases not matched to a gene; V was cut back by 0 bases and J by 12 bases. Germline V CDR1 and CDR2: EGSNGY, YDSYNSKV.

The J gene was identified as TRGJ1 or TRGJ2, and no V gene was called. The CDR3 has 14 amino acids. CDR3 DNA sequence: TGTGCCTTGTGGGAGCCCTGGAATTATTATAAGAAACTCTTT. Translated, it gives CALWEPWNYYKKLF.

CDR3: CALWELGKKIKVF. CDR3 sequence (DNA): TGTGCCTTGTGGGAGTTGGGCAAAAAAATCAAGGTATTT. The chain joins TRGV9 to TRGJP. The J gene was missing in TCRdb and was found by matching the end of the DNA to germline. Trimming cost V 3 bases and J 10 bases; bases outside gene matches: 0. In germline, CDR1 is GITISATS, CDR2 ISYDGTV (reference sequence). The CDR3 totals 13 residues.

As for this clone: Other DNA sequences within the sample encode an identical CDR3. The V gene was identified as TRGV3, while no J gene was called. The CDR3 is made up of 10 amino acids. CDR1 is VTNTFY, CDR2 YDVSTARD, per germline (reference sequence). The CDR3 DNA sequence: TGTGCCACGTGGGACAGGCGGGAGCTCTTT. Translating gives CATWDRRELF.

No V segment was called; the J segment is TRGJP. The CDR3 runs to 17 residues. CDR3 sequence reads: CALWDLIQELGKKIKVF. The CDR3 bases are TGTGCCTTGTGGGACCTAATTCAAGAGTTGGGCAAAAAAATCAAGGTATTT.

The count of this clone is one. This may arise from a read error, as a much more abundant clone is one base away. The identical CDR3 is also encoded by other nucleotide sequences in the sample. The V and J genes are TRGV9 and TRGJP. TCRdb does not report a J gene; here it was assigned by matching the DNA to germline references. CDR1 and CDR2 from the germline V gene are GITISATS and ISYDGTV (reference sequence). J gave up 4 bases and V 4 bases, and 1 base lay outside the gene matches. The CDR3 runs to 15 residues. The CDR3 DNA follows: TGTGCCTTGTGGGAACAAGAGTTGGGCAAAAAAATCAAGGTATTT. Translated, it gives CALWEQELGKKIKVF.

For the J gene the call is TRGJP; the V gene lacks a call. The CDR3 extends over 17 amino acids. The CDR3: CALWEMHQELGKKIKVF. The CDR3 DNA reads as TGTGCCTTGTGGGAGATGCATCAAGAGTTGGGCAAAAAAATCAAGGTATTT.

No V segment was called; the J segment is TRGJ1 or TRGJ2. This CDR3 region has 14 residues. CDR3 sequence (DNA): TGTGCCTTGTGGGAAGCCGATTATTATTATAAGAAACTCTTT. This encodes CALWEADYYYKKLF.

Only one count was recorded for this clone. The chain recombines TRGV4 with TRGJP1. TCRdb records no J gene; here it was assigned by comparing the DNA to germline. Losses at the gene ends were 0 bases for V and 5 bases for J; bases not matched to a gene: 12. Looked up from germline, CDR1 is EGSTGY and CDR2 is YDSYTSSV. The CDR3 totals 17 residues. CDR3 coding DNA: TGTGCCACCTGGGATGGGGGGTGGCTCCCAACTGGTTGGTTCAAGATATTT. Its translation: CATWDGGWLPTGWFKIF.

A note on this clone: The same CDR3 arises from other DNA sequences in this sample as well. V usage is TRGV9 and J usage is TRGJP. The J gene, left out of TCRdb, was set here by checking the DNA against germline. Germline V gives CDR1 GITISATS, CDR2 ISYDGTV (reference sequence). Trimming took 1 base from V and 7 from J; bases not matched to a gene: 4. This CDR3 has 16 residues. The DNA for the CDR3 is TGTGCCTTGTGGGAGGTTAGGGAGTTGGGCAAAAAAATCAAGGTATTT. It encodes CALWEVRELGKKIKVF.

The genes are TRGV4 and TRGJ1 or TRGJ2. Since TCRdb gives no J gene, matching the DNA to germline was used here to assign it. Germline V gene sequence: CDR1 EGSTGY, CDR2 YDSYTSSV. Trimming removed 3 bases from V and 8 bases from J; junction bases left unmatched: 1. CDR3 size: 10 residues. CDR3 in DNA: TGTGCCACCTGGGATAATAAGAAACTCTTT. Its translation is CATWDNKKLF.

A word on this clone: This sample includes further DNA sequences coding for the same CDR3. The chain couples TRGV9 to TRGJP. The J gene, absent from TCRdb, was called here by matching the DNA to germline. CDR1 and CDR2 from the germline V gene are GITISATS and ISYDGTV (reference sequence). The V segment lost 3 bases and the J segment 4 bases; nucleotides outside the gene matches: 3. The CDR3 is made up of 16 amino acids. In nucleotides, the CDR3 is TGTGCCTTGTGGGAGATACAAGAGTTGGGCAAAAAAATCAAGGTATTT. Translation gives CALWEIQELGKKIKVF.